What follows are 20 T cell receptor beta chains derived from one specimen sequenced in a study of vaccination and CD4 T cells after COVID-19. For these receptors, no antigen is known. With the Oncomine TCR Beta short-read assay, DNA from cultured CD4+ T cells was sequenced. TCRdb independently ran MiXCR on the PCR reads; one entry per CDR3 protein. The repertoire holds 20,000 or so distinct CDR3 sequences, with less than 55% as singletons. The treatment: roughly ten-day PBMC culture with coronavirus spike peptide pools or control peptides (ViraFEST assay). Sequenced material: cultured CD4+ T cells from blood. All receptors come from a human donor with COVID-19.

This chain uses TRBV20-1 with TRBJ2-2; 14 bases are shared with TRBD2. CDR1 is DFQATT and CDR2 is SNEGSKA in the germline V gene (reference sequence). Losses at the gene ends were 6 bases for V and 2 bases for J; bases not matched to a gene: 8. The CDR3 totals 17 residues. For the CDR3, the DNA is TGCAGTGCCAGCGGACTAGCGGGGGGAGGTAACACCGGGGAGCTGTTTTTT. Translation gives CSASGLAGGGNTGELFF.

This clonotype showed up just a few times. The chain combines TRBV6-1 with TRBJ1-5; D not certain. CDR3 length equals 17 residues. The V end lost 6 bases, the J end lost 0 bases, and 18 bases lay between the germline ends. Per germline, CDR1 MNHNS and CDR2 SASEGT. CDR3 nucleotide sequence: TGTGCCAGCAGCTTCGGGGAGGGTTATTATAGCAATCAGCCCCAGCATTTT. Its translation: CASSFGEGYYSNQPQHF.

This clonotype was recorded only once. This sequence joins TRBV11-2 and TRBJ1-3; D is uncertain. V was clipped by 1 base and J by 4 bases, with 17 bases between them. The CDR3 sequence is 17 residues long. Germline values: CDR1 SGHAT, CDR2 FQNNGV. CDR3 protein: CASSLGISGFSGNTIYF. DNA of the CDR3: TGTGCCAGCAGCTTAGGGATCTCAGGTTTCTCCGGAAACACCATATATTTT. The full variable domain, rest sourced from reference TRBV11-2 and TRBJ1-3, is EAGVAQSPRYKIIEKRQSVAFWCNPISGHATLYWYQQILGQGPKLLIQFQNNGVVDDSQLPKDRFSAERLKGVDSTLKIQPAKLEDSAVYLCASSLGISGFSGNTIYFGEGSWLTVV.

This chain joins TRBV7-8 and TRBJ1-2, with a possible D match to TRBD1 (6 bases). CDR3 size: 14 residues. Trimming shortened V by 1 base and J by 7 bases, and 13 bases separated the two germline ends. Germline V gene data show CDR1 as SGHVS and CDR2 as FQNEAQ. In DNA form, the CDR3 reads TGTGCCAGCAGCTTAGGGACAGACCTATCTGGCTACACCTTC. It translates to CASSLGTDLSGYTF.

This chain uses TRBV20-1 with TRBJ2-3, with TRBD1 as a possible D gene (6 bases). Germline CDR1 DFQATT, CDR2 SNEGSKA (reference sequence). The CDR3 spans 14 residues. The V end lost 2 bases, the J end lost 2 bases, and 11 bases lay between the germline ends. CDR3 loop: CSARRTEPTDTQYF. Written as DNA, the CDR3 is TGCAGTGCTAGAAGGACAGAACCCACAGATACGCAGTATTTT.

This clonotype was recorded once. The chain is built from TRBV11-3 and TRBJ2-2; the D gene is possibly TRBD2 (7 bases). The CDR3 runs 15 residues. The germline gives CDR1 SGHNT, CDR2 YENEEA. V lost 5 bases and J lost 6, with 16 bases in between. The CDR3, as DNA: TGTGCCAGCAGCCCCGGGGGGCTGGGAGCCGGGGAGCTGTTTTTT. It codes for CASSPGGLGAGELFF.

The J gene is TRBJ1-5, the V gene TRBV7-9, with D unresolved. Trimming removed 5 bases at V and 4 bases at J, with 12 bases between. The CDR3 spans 14 residues. CDR1 SEHNR and CDR2 FQNEAQ come from the germline V gene (reference sequence). In nucleotides, the CDR3 is TGTGCCAGCAGCGAAGGGAACACAAATCAGCCCCAGCATTTT. Its translation: CASSEGNTNQPQHF.

The chain carries TRBV10-2 and TRBJ1-4, with 7 bases matching TRBD1. The CDR3 sequence is 14 residues long. Trimming cost V 3 bases and J 8 bases; bases outside gene matches: 6. Germline V lookup: CDR1 WSHSY, CDR2 SAAADI. CDR3 loop: CASSDPKQGEKLFF. The CDR3 region has the DNA TGCGCCAGCAGTGACCCCAAACAGGGGGAAAAACTGTTTTTT.

The rearrangement links TRBV20-1 to TRBJ1-2, with a tentative D call TRBD1 (5 bases). The germline CDR1 and CDR2 sequences are DFQATT and SNEGSKA (reference sequence). This CDR3 region has 14 residues. Trimming took off 4 bases at V and 8 bases at J, with 20 bases between the two ends. The CDR3 loop is CSATPRGRTTGYTF. The CDR3 nucleotides read TGCAGTGCTACCCCAAGGGGCAGGACGACCGGCTACACCTTC.

The chain couples TRBV6-1 to TRBJ2-6; the match to TRBD2 covers 8 bases. V gave up 5 bases and J gave up 1 base; unmatched junction bases: 1. This CDR3 is built from 15 residues. Germline loops: CDR1 MNHNS, CDR2 SASEGT. CDR3 amino acids: CASSPGGSGANVLTF. The DNA for the CDR3 is TGTGCCAGCAGTCCGGGGGGGTCTGGGGCCAACGTCCTGACTTTC.

This clonotype turned up a few times. This sequence joins TRBV7-9 and TRBJ2-5; 9 bases are shared with TRBD2. The CDR3 runs 15 residues. J was trimmed by 5 bases and V by 5 bases; bases with no gene match: 9. Germline-derived CDR1 and CDR2 are SEHNR and FQNEAQ (reference sequence). The DNA for the CDR3 is TGTGCCAGCAGCGCAAGCGGGGGGCCCCCCGAGACCCAGTACTTC. This translates into CASSASGGPPETQYF.

The genes are TRBV14 and TRBJ2-5; 10 nucleotides line up with TRBD1. The CDR3 runs to 15 residues. Trimming removed 2 bases from V and 4 bases from J; junction bases left unmatched: 4. The germline gives CDR1 SGHDN, CDR2 FVKESK. In DNA, the CDR3 is TGTGCCAGCAGCCAATCGGGACAGGGGAGAGAGACCCAGTACTTC. This encodes CASSQSGQGRETQYF. The whole variable domain, remainder taken from reference TRBV14 and TRBJ2-5, is EAGVTQFPSHSVIEKGQTVTLRCDPISGHDNLYWYRRVMGKEIKFLLHFVKESKQDESGMPNNRFLAERTGGTYSTLKVQPAELEDSGVYFCASSQSGQGRETQYFGPGTRLLVL.

This sequence joins TRBV5-1 and TRBJ2-3; the match to TRBD2 covers 8 bases. The CDR3 sequence is 16 residues long. From germline, CDR1 is SGHRS and CDR2 YFSETQ. V gave up 0 bases and J gave up 3 bases; unmatched junction bases: 6. In DNA form, the CDR3 reads TGCGCCAGCAGCTTGGATTTGGGACTAGGGACAGATACGCAGTATTTT. It yields the protein CASSLDLGLGTDTQYF.

The sample holds a few counts of this clonotype. V and J are TRBV6-1 and TRBJ2-4; 16 bases are shared with TRBD2. CDR1 MNHNS and CDR2 SASEGT come from the germline V gene. Trimming took 7 bases from V and 3 from J; bases not matched to a gene: 12. CDR3 size: 19 residues. CDR3 nucleotides: TGTGCCAGCACCGGGACTAGCGGGGGGGCAGGGTTGGGCAAAAACATTCAGTACTTC. Protein sequence: CASTGTSGGAGLGKNIQYF.

The chain couples TRBV19 to TRBJ2-5; D is ambiguous. Germline V lookup: CDR1 LNHDA, CDR2 SQIVND (reference sequence). Deletions cut 5 bases from V and 4 bases from J, with 14 bases between. CDR3 length: 14 residues. This CDR3 reads CASSVTSVGETQYF. CDR3 nucleotides: TGTGCCAGTAGTGTAACATCTGTGGGAGAGACCCAGTACTTC.

This clonotype was observed a handful of times. The genes are TRBV20-1 and TRBJ2-2, with D maybe TRBD1 (5 bases). Trimming cost V 2 bases and J 4 bases, with 11 bases left between them. The CDR3 consists of 14 residues. The germline CDR1 and CDR2 sequences are DFQATT and SNEGSKA (reference sequence). The CDR3 protein is CSARRGAGTGELFF. The CDR3 DNA follows: TGCAGTGCTAGACGTGGGGCAGGCACCGGGGAGCTGTTTTTT.

The chain carries TRBV7-2 and TRBJ2-7; no definite D call. This CDR3 is 16 amino acids long. The germline V gene has CDR1 SGHTA and CDR2 FQGNSA. The V and J ends lost 4 bases and 0 bases respectively, with 16 bases between them. CDR3 coding DNA: TGTGCCAGCAGCTCCCCGAGCACCCTCAGCTCCTACGAGCAGTACTTC. As protein: CASSSPSTLSSYEQYF.

The rearrangement uses TRBV4-1 and TRBJ1-6, with D unclear. This CDR3 contains 15 residues. The germline V gene encodes CDR1 MGHRA and CDR2 YSYEKL. V was shortened by 0 bases and J by 8 bases, with 11 bases between the two germline ends. In DNA, the CDR3 is TGCGCCAGCAGCCAAGAGGTGGTCAGCCATTCACCCCTCCACTTT. It translates to CASSQEVVSHSPLHF.

This sequence joins TRBV6-2 or TRBV6-3 and TRBJ2-2, with 7 bases that match TRBD2. CDR3 length: 14 residues. In germline, CDR1 is MNHEY, CDR2 SVGEGT. J gave up 4 bases and V 4 bases, and 3 bases lay outside the gene matches. The CDR3 DNA reads as TGTGCCAGCAGTTCTCCGGGGGGCACCGGGGAGCTGTTTTTT. Encoded protein: CASSSPGGTGELFF.

With regard to this clonotype: An end of the junction does not agree with germline; a read error may underlie this. This sequence joins TRBV7-2 and TRBJ2-5; 10 bases are shared with TRBD2. Per germline, CDR1 SGHTA and CDR2 FQGNSA. The CDR3 loop spans 15 amino acids. The CDR3 coding sequence is TGTGCTAGCAGCTTCCAGCGGGGGGGCACGGAGACCCAGTACTTC. Amino acids: CASSFQRGGTETQYF.